A selection of T cell receptor beta chains follows, all from one sample in a study of early T cells in non-severe SARS-CoV-2 infection. TCRdb called the 5' RACE reads again in MiXCR, with one record for every CDR3 protein. The table has tens of thousands of distinct CDR3 sequences, around 8.5% seen once. The sequenced material came from whole blood. These receptors were obtained from an adult who was a healthcare worker with PCR-confirmed SARS-CoV-2 infection or an uninfected control (not recorded which). CDR3s include the opening cysteine and the closing phenylalanine or tryptophan. Fields, in order: V gene, J gene, D gene, clone size, CDR3 protein, CDR3 DNA. A D gene is named only where the DNA matches it firmly. Where a row states a size, it is once, few, many or the class of an expanded clone; other rows omit it.

V: TRBV28; J: TRBJ2-2; D: TRBD2; size: many; CDR3: CASSSPFLAVNTGELFF; DNA: TGTGCCAGCAGTTCCCCCTTCCTAGCGGTGAACACCGGGGAGCTGTTTTTT
V: TRBV15; J: TRBJ2-2; D: -; size: -; CDR3: CATSRDLGGELFF; DNA: TGTGCCACCAGCAGAGATCTGGGCGGGGAGCTGTTTTTT
V: TRBV12-3/TRBV12-4; J: TRBJ1-3; D: -; size: few; CDR3: CASIYSGGNTIYF; DNA: TGTGCCAGCATCTACTCCGGTGGAAACACCATATATTTT
V: TRBV7-6; J: TRBJ2-3; D: -; size: -; CDR3: CASVMANTDTQYF; DNA: TGTGCCTCCGTCATGGCTAACACAGATACGCAGTATTTT
V: TRBV4-1; J: TRBJ2-5; D: -; size: -; CDR3: CASSQTHRGETQYF; DNA: TGCGCCAGCAGCCAAACTCATCGGGGGGAGACCCAGTACTTC
V: TRBV9; J: TRBJ2-3; D: TRBD2; size: many; CDR3: CASSVEPSGGRGDTQYF; DNA: TGTGCCAGCAGCGTAGAGCCCAGCGGGGGGCGGGGAGATACGCAGTATTTT
V: TRBV2; J: TRBJ2-3; D: -; size: -; CDR3: CASSEGTPDTQYF; DNA: TGTGCCAGCAGTGAAGGGACCCCCGATACGCAGTATTTT
V: TRBV15; J: TRBJ1-6; D: TRBD1; size: many; CDR3: CATSTSTGAGSSPLHF; DNA: TGTGCCACCAGCACTTCCACAGGGGCGGGTAGTTCACCCCTCCACTTT
V: TRBV29-1; J: TRBJ1-1; D: -; size: few; CDR3: CSGTGPLNTEAFF; DNA: TGCAGCGGGACCGGGCCTCTGAACACTGAAGCTTTCTTT
V: TRBV21-1; J: TRBJ2-7; D: -; size: -; CDR3: CASGGDSSYEQYF; DNA: TGTGCCAGCGGCGGGGACAGCTCCTACGAGCAGTACTTC
V: TRBV10-1; J: TRBJ1-1; D: -; size: few; CDR3: CASSEQVNTEAFF; DNA: TGCGCCAGCAGTGAACAAGTGAACACTGAAGCTTTCTTT
V: TRBV12-3/TRBV12-4; J: TRBJ1-1; D: -; size: -; CDR3: CASKGGDTEAFF; DNA: TGTGCCAGCAAAGGGGGGGACACTGAAGCTTTCTTT
V: TRBV6-6; J: TRBJ2-5; D: -; size: -; CDR3: CASSYGRLIDSYQETQYF; DNA: TGTGCCAGCAGTTACGGTAGGCTTATCGACAGCTACCAAGAGACCCAGTACTTC
V: TRBV5-1; J: TRBJ1-2; D: TRBD1; size: -; CDR3: CASSLETGRYGYTF; DNA: TGCGCCAGCAGCTTGGAGACAGGGCGGTATGGCTACACCTTC
V: TRBV7-6; J: TRBJ1-1; D: -; size: few; CDR3: CASSPGIWDRTEAFF; DNA: TGTGCCAGCAGCCCAGGAATTTGGGATCGGACTGAAGCTTTCTTT
V: TRBV5-1; J: TRBJ1-4; D: -; size: -; CDR3: CASSPGGLYEKLFF; DNA: TGCGCCAGCAGCCCGGGGGGCTTATATGAAAAACTGTTTTTT
V: TRBV12-3/TRBV12-4; J: TRBJ1-1; D: -; size: few; CDR3: CASSLSGSWNTEAFF; DNA: TGTGCCAGCAGTTTAAGTGGAAGTTGGAACACTGAAGCTTTCTTT
V: TRBV30; J: TRBJ1-6; D: TRBD1; size: many; CDR3: CAWSSGGNSPLHF; DNA: TGTGCCTGGAGTTCAGGGGGCAATTCACCCCTCCACTTT
V: TRBV3-1; J: TRBJ2-5; D: -; size: -; CDR3: CASSHGRIRYF; DNA: TGTGCCAGCAGCCACGGACGGATTCGATACTTC
V: TRBV20-1; J: TRBJ2-5; D: TRBD2; size: -; CDR3: CSARNSGGRRETQYF; DNA: TGCAGTGCTAGAAACAGCGGGGGGCGGAGAGAGACCCAGTACTTC
V: TRBV3-1; J: TRBJ2-7; D: TRBD1; size: -; CDR3: CASSHRDRVNGQYF; DNA: TGTGCCAGCAGCCACCGAGACAGGGTCAACGGGCAGTACTTC
V: TRBV20-1; J: TRBJ2-7; D: TRBD2; size: few; CDR3: CSGQKAGGDYEQYF; DNA: TGCAGTGGCCAAAAAGCGGGGGGTGATTACGAGCAGTACTTC
V: TRBV3-1; J: TRBJ2-1; D: -; size: many; CDR3: CASSQVAGSSYNEQFF; DNA: TGTGCCAGCAGCCAAGTGGCGGGAAGCTCCTACAATGAGCAGTTCTTC